These T cell receptor beta chains were read from a single sample in a study of blood T cell dynamics during melanoma immunotherapy. The data were produced by immunoSEQ multiplex PCR, yet TCRdb's version contains in-frame clones alone and is incomplete. The data contain roughly 10,000 clones, 70% to 90% of them singletons. The material was blood, obtained from a patient treated with checkpoint blockade. The origin of the receptors is a human donor with melanoma. Both conserved end residues are part of each CDR3. Each record gives: clone size, J gene, D gene, V gene, CDR3 DNA, CDR3 protein. The D gene is left open where the match is weak. Clone size is shown for a subset of rows, as once, few, many or a class of expanded clone.

size: few
J: TRBJ2-1
D: TRBD2
V: TRBV19
DNA: TGTGCCAGTAGTCAAATGGATGGGACTAGCGGGGGCAATGAGCAGTTCTTC
CDR3: CASSQMDGTSGGNEQFF

size: once
J: TRBJ2-5
D: .
V: TRBV15
DNA: TGTGCCACCAGCAGAGATCTCTCCAGGGAGACCCAGTACTTC
CDR3: CATSRDLSRETQYF

size: .
J: TRBJ1-1
D: .
V: TRBV20-1
DNA: TGCAGTGCTAGAGCGGAGGAAGCTTTCTTT
CDR3: CSARAEEAFF

size: few
J: TRBJ1-2
D: TRBD1
V: TRBV6-4
DNA: TGTGCCAGCAGTGCCCAACAGGGGTTGGATGGCTACACCTTC
CDR3: CASSAQQGLDGYTF

size: .
J: TRBJ2-2
D: .
V: TRBV27
DNA: TGTGCCAGCAGTCTGGGGCCCGGGGTGGAAGCCGGGGAGCTGTTTTTT
CDR3: CASSLGPGVEAGELFF

size: .
J: TRBJ2-3
D: TRBD2
V: TRBV5-1
DNA: TGCGCCAGCAGCTTGGAAGGGTGGGCTAGTGACGGGAGGGGGACAGATACGCAGTATTTT
CDR3: CASSLEGWASDGRGTDTQYF

size: .
J: TRBJ1-3
D: .
V: TRBV6-1
DNA: TGTGCCAGCAGTGCCCGACAGCTGAGCTCTGGAAACACCATATATTTT
CDR3: CASSARQLSSGNTIYF

size: .
J: TRBJ2-1
D: TRBD2
V: TRBV2
DNA: TGTGCCAGCAGTGAGAGACTAGCGGGAGAGGGTGAGCAGTTCTTC
CDR3: CASSERLAGEGEQFF

size: .
J: TRBJ1-1
D: .
V: TRBV7-2
DNA: TGTGCCAGCAGCTGGGCCAAACAATCTGAGGCTTTCTTT
CDR3: CASSWAKQSEAFF

size: .
J: TRBJ1-6
D: .
V: TRBV5-6
DNA: TGTGCCAGCAGCTTGGGCGGGGGAAATTCACCCCTCCACTTT
CDR3: CASSLGGGNSPLHF

size: .
J: TRBJ2-5
D: .
V: TRBV6-1
DNA: TGTGCCAGCAGTCCCGGACTGGTCCAAGAGACCCAGTACTTC
CDR3: CASSPGLVQETQYF

size: .
J: TRBJ1-5
D: TRBD1
V: TRBV28
DNA: TGTGCCAGCAGCTCGGGACAGGGCACAGTTCAGCCCCAGCATTTT
CDR3: CASSSGQGTVQPQHF

size: .
J: TRBJ2-7
D: .
V: TRBV5-1
DNA: TGCGCCAGCAGCTTCGAGAGCCTCTCCTACGAGCAGTACTTC
CDR3: CASSFESLSYEQYF

size: .
J: TRBJ2-7
D: .
V: TRBV5-4
DNA: TGTGCCAGCAGCTTGCCGGGAGAGGGGATCTACGAGCAGTACTTC
CDR3: CASSLPGEGIYEQYF

size: .
J: TRBJ2-7
D: TRBD1
V: TRBV11-2
DNA: TGTGCCAGCAGCTTAGGACGGGGACAGGGTTTCGGCGAGCAGTACTTC
CDR3: CASSLGRGQGFGEQYF

size: .
J: TRBJ2-1
D: TRBD2
V: TRBV19
DNA: TGTGCCAGTAGTCTATCTAGCGGGAGGGTCGACAATGAGCAGTTCTTC
CDR3: CASSLSSGRVDNEQFF

size: .
J: TRBJ1-2
D: .
V: TRBV7-2
DNA: TGTGCCAGCAGCTTTGGGGAGAGGACAAATGGCTACACCTTC
CDR3: CASSFGERTNGYTF

size: .
J: TRBJ2-5
D: TRBD2
V: TRBV9
DNA: TGTGCCAGCAGCGTAGCAGGGCTAGCGGGAGCTCCGGAGACCCAGTACTTC
CDR3: CASSVAGLAGAPETQYF

size: .
J: TRBJ2-7
D: .
V: TRBV11-2
DNA: TGTGCCAGCAGCCCTGGGCATTTCTACGAGCAGTACTTC
CDR3: CASSPGHFYEQYF

size: .
J: TRBJ2-7
D: .
V: TRBV5-1
DNA: TGCGCCAGCAGCTTCGCCAAGGACATCCCATCCTACGAGCAGTACTTC
CDR3: CASSFAKDIPSYEQYF

size: .
J: TRBJ2-7
D: TRBD2
V: TRBV2
DNA: TGTGCCAGCAGAACTAGCGGGGGGGCGGGCGAGCAGTACTTC
CDR3: CASRTSGGAGEQYF

size: .
J: TRBJ1-3
D: .
V: TRBV6-6
DNA: TGTGCCAGCAGGACCCCTGGAAACACCATATATTTT
CDR3: CASRTPGNTIYF

size: .
J: TRBJ1-2
D: .
V: TRBV29-1
DNA: TGCAGCGGTCTAGGGGGCTATGGCTACACCTTC
CDR3: CSGLGGYGYTF

size: .
J: TRBJ2-7
D: TRBD2
V: TRBV6-5
DNA: TGTGCCAGCAGTTACATGTCGGGGGGCTACGAGCAGTACTTC
CDR3: CASSYMSGGYEQYF

size: .
J: TRBJ2-7
D: .
V: TRBV6-5
DNA: TGTGCCAGCAGTTACGCCTACGAGCAGTACTTC
CDR3: CASSYAYEQYF

size: .
J: TRBJ2-3
D: TRBD2
V: TRBV4-2
DNA: TGTGCCAGCAGCCAAGCGGGGGGGCTGGGCACAGATACGCAGTATTTT
CDR3: CASSQAGGLGTDTQYF

size: once
J: TRBJ2-2
D: TRBD1
V: TRBV27
DNA: TGTGCCATCCGGGACAGGGACACCGGGGAGCTGTTTTTT
CDR3: CAIRDRDTGELFF

size: .
J: TRBJ2-7
D: TRBD1
V: TRBV29-1
DNA: TGCAGCGTTGAAGGGGACAGGTTGAAAGAGCAGTACTTC
CDR3: CSVEGDRLKEQYF

size: .
J: TRBJ2-3
D: TRBD1
V: TRBV28
DNA: TGTGCCAGCAGCAGGGACAGGACTAGCACAGATACGCAGTATTTT
CDR3: CASSRDRTSTDTQYF

size: few
J: TRBJ1-2
D: .
V: TRBV28
DNA: TGTGCCAGCAGTTTAGCTGCGGGCTACACCTTC
CDR3: CASSLAAGYTF

size: .
J: TRBJ2-3
D: .
V: TRBV7-7
DNA: TGTGCTAGCAGCGCGACCGACTCATCAGATACGCAGTATTTT
CDR3: CASSATDSSDTQYF

size: .
J: TRBJ1-1
D: .
V: TRBV18
DNA: TGTGCCAGCTCACCGGCGGCTTTAGGAAACACTGAAGCTTTCTTT
CDR3: CASSPAALGNTEAFF

size: .
J: TRBJ1-1
D: .
V: TRBV28
DNA: TGTGCCAGCAGCCCGCCCCTCAGAGGATCCCGGAACACTGAAGCTTTCTTT
CDR3: CASSPPLRGSRNTEAFF

size: .
J: TRBJ1-1
D: .
V: TRBV30
DNA: TGTGCCTGGGCTGCGAAAAGGAACACTGAAGCTTTCTTT
CDR3: CAWAAKRNTEAFF

size: .
J: TRBJ2-7
D: TRBD1
V: TRBV6-6
DNA: TGTGCCAGCACCCGGGACAGCCCCTACGAGCAGTACTTC
CDR3: CASTRDSPYEQYF

size: .
J: TRBJ1-2
D: .
V: TRBV6-5
DNA: TGTGCCAGCAGTTCCTGGGCCGGCGGGGGAGGCTACACCTTC
CDR3: CASSSWAGGGGYTF

size: .
J: TRBJ2-1
D: .
V: TRBV10-3
DNA: TGTGCCATCAGTGAACTCGGGAAGTCCTACAATGAGCAGTTCTTC
CDR3: CAISELGKSYNEQFF

size: .
J: TRBJ1-2
D: TRBD1
V: TRBV7-2
DNA: TGTGCCAGCAGAAGAGGGACAGAGCTTTATGGCTACACCTTC
CDR3: CASRRGTELYGYTF

size: .
J: TRBJ2-7
D: .
V: TRBV4-1
DNA: TGCGCCAGCAGCCAAGATGAGGCGGGTAGCTCCTACGAGCAGTACTTC
CDR3: CASSQDEAGSSYEQYF

size: .
J: TRBJ1-3
D: .
V: TRBV27
DNA: TGTGCCAGCAGTTTATCCGGCAGGGGCGGAAACACCATATATTTT
CDR3: CASSLSGRGGNTIYF

size: few
J: TRBJ2-7
D: TRBD1
V: TRBV5-1
DNA: TGCGCCAGCAGCGGAGAGGACAGGGGCTACGAGCAGTACTTC
CDR3: CASSGEDRGYEQYF

size: few
J: TRBJ1-1
D: .
V: TRBV4-3
DNA: TGCGCCAGCAGCCAAGAAAAGGACATCGGAGGGGCTTTCTTT
CDR3: CASSQEKDIGGAFF